This passage covers 23 T cell receptor beta chains from one sample sequenced in a study of CD8+ T cells in alopecia areata. Reverse transcription of extracted RNA yielded cDNA, which provided the sequencing template. The protocol was immunoSEQ multiplex PCR, while the TCRdb copy is restricted to in-frame clones and leaves out a portion. The sample shows over 100,000 clones, no singletons; the ten largest hold 20%. Sequences were obtained from lesional skin. These TCRs come from a C3H/HeJ mouse with alopecia areata. The mice in this strain carry MHC haplotype H2-k.

This clone was counted between two and nine times. Mouse germline and gene names are used. Read sequence stops 4 residues before the CDR3 end, and the germline J gene provides the missing end. This sequence joins TRBV13-2 and TRBJ1-2; D perhaps matches TRBD1 (6 bases). The germline CDR1 and CDR2 sequences are NNHNN and SYGAGS (reference sequence). The CDR3 extends over 14 amino acids. V was clipped by 5 bases and J by 0 bases, with 11 bases between them. The part of the CDR3 DNA that was read is TGTGCCAGCGGCGCCGGGACACCAAACTCC. It encodes CASGAGTPNS. The full CDR3 reads CASGAGTPNSDYTF.

This clone was counted only a few times. TCRdb and the translated DNA give different amino acids at residue 9; the protein presented here is the one translated from the DNA. The gene symbols are mouse symbols. With the read ending 3 residues before the CDR3 end, the germline J gene is used to fill in that end. V and J are TRBV12-1 and TRBJ1-6, with D unresolved. TRBJ1-6 is an ORF, with its function uncertain. CDR1 and CDR2 (germline): SGHSN, HYEKVE. This CDR3 region has 12 residues. Trimming cost V 2 bases and J 7 bases, with 5 bases left between them. CDR3: CASSPQNSPLYF. CDR3 bases read: TGTGCCAGCTCTCCTCAGAATTCGCCC.

As for this clone: These gene names are mouse names. The read terminates 4 residues before the CDR3 end, so the remaining end is supplied by the germline J gene. The chain employs TRBV1 and TRBJ1-2; maybe TRBD1 (5 bases). V was trimmed by 3 bases and J by 0 bases, leaving 11 bases between them. CDR3 length: 15 residues. Germline V gives CDR1 NSQYPW, CDR2 LRSPGD (reference sequence). This CDR3 is CTCSARQNTNSDYTF. The CDR3 DNA, read in part, is TGCACCTGCAGTGCGAGACAGAACACAAACTCC.

Comment on this clone: Gene and germline names: mouse. The read ends 4 residues shy of where the CDR3 ends; the end is completed using the germline J gene. The genes are TRBV17 and TRBJ2-3, with a weak D call TRBD2 (7 bases). The length of the CDR3 is 16 residues. Trimming took off 2 bases at V and 0 bases at J, with 12 bases between the two ends. Germline loops: CDR1 MNHDT, CDR2 YYDKIL. The DNA read from the CDR3 is TGTGCTAGCAGTAGATACGGGGGGCCTAGTGCAGAA. As protein: CASSRYGGPSAE. The whole CDR3 sequence reads CASSRYGGPSAETLYF.

This clone was detected a few times. Gene and germline names: mouse. The read finishes 4 residues shy of the CDR3 end, and the germline J gene is used to complete it. This chain joins TRBV19 and TRBJ2-7; 10 nucleotides match TRBD1. The CDR3 totals 16 residues. Germline values: CDR1 FNHDT, CDR2 SITEND (reference sequence). This CDR3 reads CASSTNPGQGFYEQYF. CDR3 DNA, as far as it was read: TGTGCCAGCAGTACCAATCCGGGACAGGGGTTTTAT.

Regarding this clone: The gene names given are mouse names. Sequencing ends 4 residues short of the CDR3 end; the germline J gene provides the rest. The V and J genes are TRBV1 and TRBJ2-2, with TRBD1 as a possible D gene (5 bases). V was pared by 0 bases and J by 4 bases, with 9 bases between. The CDR3 loop spans 15 amino acids. Germline V CDR1 and CDR2: NSQYPW, LRSPGD (reference sequence). The sequenced CDR3 bases are TGCACCTGCAGTGCAGATCAGGGCTCCACCGGG. It specifies CTCSADQGSTG. The whole CDR3 sequence reads CTCSADQGSTGQLYF.

In its sample, this clone was seen a few times. The gene symbols are mouse symbols. The read terminates 4 residues before the CDR3 end, so the remaining end is supplied by the germline J gene. V is TRBV19 and J is TRBJ1-4; D remains unclear. Looked up from germline, CDR1 is FNHDT and CDR2 is SITEND (reference sequence). There are 15 residues in the CDR3. The V end lost 1 base, the J end lost 3 bases, and 10 bases lay between the germline ends. This chain's CDR3 is CASSISNRTNERLFF. The DNA read from the CDR3 is TGTGCCAGCAGTATAAGTAACAGAACCAACGAA.

A few counts support this clone. The protein recorded in TCRdb does not match the translated DNA at residue 13; the protein presented here comes from translating the DNA. Mouse gene names and germline throughout. The missing CDR3 end, 3 residues past where the read stops, is filled in from the germline J gene. The chain combines TRBV13-2 with TRBJ1-6; 8 positions match TRBD1. TRBJ1-6 qualifies as an ORF whose function is uncertain. Trimming took 6 bases from V and 3 from J; bases not matched to a gene: 8. The CDR3 consists of 16 residues. Germline V lookup: CDR1 NNHNN, CDR2 SYGAGS (reference sequence). CDR3 protein: CASAPVTGDYNSPLYF. The sequenced part of the CDR3 DNA is TGTGCCAGCGCCCCGGTGACAGGGGACTATAATTCGCCC.

This clone was detected ten times or more. The genes are named according to mouse. The CDR3 is cut off 4 residues early in the read; its end comes from the germline J gene. The V gene is TRBV13-3, the J gene TRBJ2-1, with 9 bases identical to TRBD1. The CDR3 contains 13 residues. The trim removed 7 bases at V and 5 bases at J, leaving 4 bases unmatched. Germline assignment: CDR1 NNHDY and CDR2 SYVADS. This CDR3 is CASEGQGNAEQFF. The DNA read from the CDR3 is TGTGCCAGCGAAGGACAGGGGAATGCT.

Notes on this clone: Genes and germline come from the mouse. CDR3 in amino acids: CASSPYPLGGRAETLYF. The sequenced CDR3 bases are TGTGCCAGCAGTCCCTATCCTCTGGGGGGGCGTGCAGAA. The rearrangement joins TRBV13-1 to TRBJ2-3; 10 nucleotides line up with TRBD2. The CDR3 end is not reached by the read, which stops 4 residues before it; the germline J gene fills it in. This CDR3 contains 17 residues. V was pared by 4 bases and J by 1 base, with 9 bases of the junction left unmatched. Germline CDR1 reads NSHNY; CDR2 reads SYGAGN.

As to this clone: Genes and germline are mouse. The CDR3 end is not reached by the read, which stops 4 residues before it; the germline J gene fills it in. The chain couples TRBV1 to TRBJ2-3; 8 bases fit TRBD2. The CDR3 contains 15 residues. J lost 2 bases, V lost 4 bases, and 5 bases had no gene match. Germline CDR1 reads NSQYPW; CDR2 reads LRSPGD (reference sequence). This CDR3 reads CTCSDWGSTAETLYF. The covered CDR3 bases are TGCACCTGCAGTGACTGGGGGTCTACTGCAGAA.

This clone was seen a few times. Genes here carry mouse names. The CDR3 end is not reached by the read, which stops 4 residues before it; the germline J gene fills it in. This chain links TRBV13-2 with TRBJ2-3; D uncertain. The CDR3 is 14 residues long. CDR1 is NNHNN, CDR2 SYGAGS, per germline (reference sequence). Trimming left V 0 bases short and J 3 bases short, with 8 bases between. The sequenced CDR3 bases are TGTGCCAGCGGTGATGAGACTTTCGCAGAA. Translation gives CASGDETFAE. The CDR3 in full is CASGDETFAETLYF.

This clone appeared many times. The gene symbols are mouse symbols. Read sequence stops 4 residues before the CDR3 end, and the germline J gene provides the missing end. The chain has TRBV12-1 and TRBJ2-7; 9 bases are shared with TRBD2. V shed 1 base, J shed 3 bases, and the junction held 0 bases outside the gene matches. CDR3 length: 13 residues. The V gene's germline CDR1 is SGHSN and CDR2 HYEKVE. The CDR3 DNA, read in part, is TGTGCCAGCTCTCTGGGACTGGGCTAT. This encodes CASSLGLGY. The full CDR3 reads CASSLGLGYEQYF.

The sample holds many counts of this clone. The listed genes are named as in mouse. The CDR3 end lies 4 residues beyond the end of the read and is filled in from the germline J gene. The chain recombines TRBV13-3 with TRBJ2-1; TRBD1 might be the D (5 bases). The ends were cut back, 2 bases at V and 3 bases at J, with 9 bases in the middle. CDR3 size: 14 residues. CDR1 is NNHDY, CDR2 SYVADS, per germline. The chain's CDR3 is CASSDGQFYAEQFF. The sequenced part of the CDR3 DNA is TGTGCCAGCAGTGACGGACAATTCTATGCT.

About this clone: Gene names refer to mouse genes. The CDR3 is cut off 4 residues early in the read; its end comes from the germline J gene. The chain combines TRBV19 with TRBJ1-2; possibly TRBD1 for D (6 bases). Germline V gene data show CDR1 as FNHDT and CDR2 as SITEND (reference sequence). Trimming removed 3 bases from V and 0 bases from J, with 12 bases in between. This CDR3 is built from 15 residues. Incomplete CDR3 DNA: TGTGCCAGCAGTACTTTCAGGGGTGCAAACTCC. Encoded protein: CASSTFRGANS. The entire CDR3 sequence reads CASSTFRGANSDYTF.

Of note for this clone: Genes and germline come from the mouse. Read coverage stops 4 residues before the CDR3 terminus; the germline J gene supplies the remainder. The chain joins TRBV13-3 to TRBJ2-3; 9 positions agree with TRBD1. The CDR3 is made up of 15 amino acids. With V trimmed by 2 bases and J by 4 bases, 5 bases remained unmatched. The V gene's germline CDR1 is NNHDY and CDR2 SYVADS. The CDR3 region is CASSDWDRDPETLYF. The sequenced part of the CDR3 DNA is TGTGCCAGCAGTGACTGGGACAGGGATCCAGAA.

Comment on this clone: All gene names here are mouse names. The read is 4 residues too short to cover the CDR3 end, so that end is filled in from the germline J gene. The rearrangement links TRBV19 to TRBJ1-1; 7 bases map to TRBD1. The germline V gene has CDR1 FNHDT and CDR2 SITEND (reference sequence). The CDR3 length is 13 residues. With V trimmed by 9 bases and J by 0 bases, 5 bases remained unmatched. CDR3 bases read: TGTGCCACCAGACAGGGTCCAAACACA. Encoded protein: CATRQGPNT. The full CDR3 protein reads CATRQGPNTEVFF.

This clone was counted between two and nine times. The genes and germline here are from mouse. The CDR3 is cut off 4 residues early in the read; its end comes from the germline J gene. This chain uses TRBV13-3 with TRBJ2-5; 13 bases are a match to TRBD2. J was trimmed by 2 bases and V by 3 bases; bases with no gene match: 3. Germline V gene data show CDR1 as NNHDY and CDR2 as SYVADS. This CDR3 spans 16 amino acids. CDR3 amino acids: CASSGTGGASQDTQYF. The sequenced part of the CDR3 DNA is TGTGCCAGCAGTGGGACTGGGGGGGCTTCCCAAGAC.

This clone has only a few counts. Gene names are mouse gene names. The CDR3 goes on 4 residues after the read ends, and that part is filled in from the germline J gene. Other DNA variants within this sample encode the same CDR3. V and J are TRBV19 and TRBJ2-2; TRBD2 aligns across 7 bases. The V segment lost 0 bases and the J segment 0 bases; nucleotides outside the gene matches: 2. CDR3 length: 16 amino acids. The germline CDR1 and CDR2 sequences are FNHDT and SITEND (reference sequence). CDR3 amino acids: CASSIGWGANTGQLYF. CDR3 DNA (partial): TGTGCCAGCAGTATAGGGTGGGGGGCAAACACCGGG. The variable domain in full, with the rest retrieved from reference TRBV19 and TRBJ2-2, is GGIITQTPKFLIGQEGQKLTLKCQQNFNHDTMYWYRQDSGKGLRLIYYSITENDLQKGDLSEGYDASREKKSSFSLTVTSAQKNEMAVFLCASSIGWGANTGQLYFGEGSKLTVL.

This clone has only a few counts. These gene names are mouse names. From the germline J gene comes the end of the CDR3, since the read stops 4 residues before it. The rearrangement links TRBV13-3 to TRBJ2-3; 8 positions match TRBD2. Germline trimming cut 3 bases from V and 3 bases from J; bases unmatched to any gene: 6. Germline lookup yields CDR1 NNHDY and CDR2 SYVADS. The CDR3 contains 15 residues. The CDR3 DNA, read in part, is TGTGCCAGCAGTGGGCTGGGGGGTTGGGCAGAA. Encoded protein: CASSGLGGWAE. The CDR3, in full, reads CASSGLGGWAETLYF.

In regard to this clone: The gene symbols are mouse symbols. The read stops 4 residues short of the end of the CDR3; the missing end is completed from the germline J gene. The rearrangement uses TRBV13-3 and TRBJ2-1; tentative D call: TRBD1 (6 bases). The V gene lost 7 bases and the J gene lost 2 bases, with 22 bases spanning the gap. This CDR3 contains 17 residues. Germline V lookup: CDR1 NNHDY, CDR2 SYVADS. The sequenced part of the CDR3 DNA is TGTGCCAGCCTCCTCCCCACAGGGCCCTATTACTATGCT. Protein product: CASLLPTGPYYYA. The full CDR3 protein reads CASLLPTGPYYYAEQFF.

Regarding this clone: Germline and genes here are mouse. The CDR3 goes on 4 residues after the read ends, and that part is filled in from the germline J gene. The chain is built from TRBV1 and TRBJ2-2; TRBD1 is a possible D gene (6 bases). Trimming pared 2 bases from V and 3 bases from J, leaving 13 bases between. The CDR3 spans 16 residues. Germline values: CDR1 NSQYPW, CDR2 LRSPGD (reference sequence). The CDR3 spells CTCSARAGEDTGQLYF. CDR3 bases read: TGCACCTGCAGTGCAAGGGCAGGGGAGGACACCGGG.

There are a few counts of this clone. At residue 14, TCRdb's protein disagrees with the DNA translation; the protein shown here derives from the DNA. Each gene name is a mouse one. The DNA ends 3 residues before the CDR3 does, and the rest of the CDR3 is filled in from the germline J gene. V gene TRBV13-3 combines with J gene TRBJ1-6, with 10 bases identical to TRBD1. TRBJ1-6 is flagged as an ORF with uncertain function. The length of the CDR3 is 17 residues. CDR1 is NNHDY and CDR2 is SYVADS in the germline V gene. After removal of 1 base from V and 2 bases from J, the junction contained 3 bases not matched to a gene. The CDR3 loop is CASSDRQGAPYNSPLYF. The CDR3 bases that were read are TGTGCCAGCAGTGATAGACAGGGGGCTCCCTATAATTCGCCC.